These 11 T cell receptor beta chains share one sample of origin, sequenced in a study of OX40 agonist ivuxolimab in advanced cancers. The protocol was immunoSEQ multiplex PCR, while the TCRdb copy is restricted to in-frame clones and leaves out a portion. The sample yields around 79,000 clones, approximately 85% seen once. The sample in question was CD4+ or CD8+ T cells sorted from blood, obtained in a trial of the OX40 agonist ivuxolimab. The origin of the receptors is an adult with an advanced solid tumor such as melanoma, head and neck, liver or kidney cancer.

The chain employs TRBV7-8 and TRBJ1-3; no firm D call. The CDR3 extends over 16 amino acids. The V end lost 2 bases, the J end lost 0 bases, and 11 bases lay between the germline ends. Per the germline V gene, CDR1 is SGHVS and CDR2 is FQNEAQ. DNA for the CDR3: TGTGCCAGCAGCTTAATCTCGTCAGTCTCTGGAAACACCATATATTTT. Encoded protein: CASSLISSVSGNTIYF. The complete variable domain, with remaining parts taken from reference TRBV7-8 and TRBJ1-3, reads GAGVSQSPRYKVAKRGQDVALRCDPISGHVSLFWYQQALGQGPEFLTYFQNEAQLDKSGLPSDRFFAERPEGSVSTLKIQRTQQEDSAVYLCASSLISSVSGNTIYFGEGSWLTVV.

The rearrangement joins TRBV10-3 to TRBJ2-3, with TRBD2 matching over 9 bases. J gave up 4 bases and V 3 bases, and 2 bases lay outside the gene matches. Germline lookup yields CDR1 ENHRY and CDR2 SYGVKD. CDR3 length equals 14 residues. CDR3 region: CAISDAGGPDTQYF. CDR3 DNA sequence: TGTGCCATCAGTGATGCGGGAGGGCCAGATACGCAGTATTTT.

V is TRBV7-2 and J is TRBJ1-1; D uncertain. The CDR3 covers 14 residues. V was pared by 1 base and J by 6 bases, with 12 bases between. CDR1 and CDR2 (germline): SGHTA, FQGNSA. The CDR3 DNA reads as TGTGCCAGCAGCTTAGGGGGTTTGGTTCCTGAAGCTTTCTTT. Encoded protein: CASSLGGLVPEAFF.

CDR3 loop: CASNARDYQYEQYF. In DNA form, the CDR3 reads TGTGCCAGCAACGCCCGGGACTACCAGTACGAGCAGTACTTC. This chain connects TRBV28 to TRBJ2-7, with 7 bases matching TRBD2. V was pared by 7 bases and J by 4 bases, with 10 bases of the junction left unmatched. Germline CDR1 reads MDHEN; CDR2 reads SYDVKM. This CDR3 has 14 amino acids.

This clone showed up just once. This chain links TRBV29-1 with TRBJ1-1; D is perhaps TRBD1 (6 bases). In germline, CDR1 is SQVTM, CDR2 ANQGSEA. Trimming shortened V by 5 bases and J by 5 bases, and 12 bases separated the two germline ends. This CDR3 comprises 12 residues. The CDR3 DNA reads as TGCAGCGTTCAGCAGGGGATTACTGAAGCTTTCTTT. Amino acid sequence: CSVQQGITEAFF.

V gene TRBV10-3 combines with J gene TRBJ1-2; a weak D match, TRBD1 (5 bases). Germline CDR1 ENHRY, CDR2 SYGVKD. The V gene lost 0 bases and the J gene lost 6 bases, with 8 bases spanning the gap. The CDR3 length is 13 residues. The CDR3 DNA is TGTGCCATCAGTGAGTCGGGGGTAAATGGCTACACCTTC. Protein product: CAISESGVNGYTF.

This chain joins TRBV21-1 and TRBJ2-2. TRBV21-1 represents a pseudogene. The CDR3 has 14 residues. The CDR3 region has the DNA TGTGCCAGCAGCAAGTGGGAATACACCGGGGAGCTGTTTTTT. It specifies CASSKWEYTGELFF.

The chain recombines TRBV7-3 with TRBJ2-1; TRBD2 agrees at 10 bases. The germline V gene has CDR1 SGHTA and CDR2 FQGTGA. V was clipped by 1 base and J by 7 bases; unmatched bases: 7. CDR3 length equals 16 residues. Written as DNA, the CDR3 is TGTGCCAGCAGCTTAATAGCTAGCGGGAGTGTGAATGAGCAGTTCTTC. Translating gives CASSLIASGSVNEQFF.

In this sample, this clone turned up a few times. The V and J genes are TRBV30 and TRBJ2-3; possibly TRBD2 for D (5 bases). This CDR3 has 14 residues. V gave up 2 bases and J gave up 6 bases, with 15 bases separating them. Germline V gene data show CDR1 as GTSNPN and CDR2 as SVGIG (reference sequence). The DNA of the CDR3 is TGTGCCTGGAGTTTCGGACTGGGAATGGATACGCAGTATTTT. Its translation: CAWSFGLGMDTQYF.

CDR3 DNA sequence: TGTGCCAGCAGCTCCTGGGGACTAGCGAGACCGGTGGCCGGGGAGCTGTTTTTT. Its protein is CASSSWGLARPVAGELFF. V usage is TRBV7-9 and J usage is TRBJ2-2; 10 bases agree with TRBD2. CDR3 length equals 18 residues. Germline lookup yields CDR1 SEHNR and CDR2 FQNEAQ (reference sequence). Germline trimming cut 4 bases from V and 6 bases from J; bases unmatched to any gene: 14.

This sequence joins TRBV28 and TRBJ2-7, with 16 bases fitting TRBD2. CDR1 MDHEN and CDR2 SYDVKM come from the germline V gene. This CDR3 is 16 amino acids long. V shed 5 bases and J 3 bases; nucleotides not matched to a gene: 4. In DNA form, the CDR3 reads TGTGCCAGCAGTGGGACTAGCGGGAGGGCTAACTACGAGCAGTACTTC. The encoded protein is CASSGTSGRANYEQYF.